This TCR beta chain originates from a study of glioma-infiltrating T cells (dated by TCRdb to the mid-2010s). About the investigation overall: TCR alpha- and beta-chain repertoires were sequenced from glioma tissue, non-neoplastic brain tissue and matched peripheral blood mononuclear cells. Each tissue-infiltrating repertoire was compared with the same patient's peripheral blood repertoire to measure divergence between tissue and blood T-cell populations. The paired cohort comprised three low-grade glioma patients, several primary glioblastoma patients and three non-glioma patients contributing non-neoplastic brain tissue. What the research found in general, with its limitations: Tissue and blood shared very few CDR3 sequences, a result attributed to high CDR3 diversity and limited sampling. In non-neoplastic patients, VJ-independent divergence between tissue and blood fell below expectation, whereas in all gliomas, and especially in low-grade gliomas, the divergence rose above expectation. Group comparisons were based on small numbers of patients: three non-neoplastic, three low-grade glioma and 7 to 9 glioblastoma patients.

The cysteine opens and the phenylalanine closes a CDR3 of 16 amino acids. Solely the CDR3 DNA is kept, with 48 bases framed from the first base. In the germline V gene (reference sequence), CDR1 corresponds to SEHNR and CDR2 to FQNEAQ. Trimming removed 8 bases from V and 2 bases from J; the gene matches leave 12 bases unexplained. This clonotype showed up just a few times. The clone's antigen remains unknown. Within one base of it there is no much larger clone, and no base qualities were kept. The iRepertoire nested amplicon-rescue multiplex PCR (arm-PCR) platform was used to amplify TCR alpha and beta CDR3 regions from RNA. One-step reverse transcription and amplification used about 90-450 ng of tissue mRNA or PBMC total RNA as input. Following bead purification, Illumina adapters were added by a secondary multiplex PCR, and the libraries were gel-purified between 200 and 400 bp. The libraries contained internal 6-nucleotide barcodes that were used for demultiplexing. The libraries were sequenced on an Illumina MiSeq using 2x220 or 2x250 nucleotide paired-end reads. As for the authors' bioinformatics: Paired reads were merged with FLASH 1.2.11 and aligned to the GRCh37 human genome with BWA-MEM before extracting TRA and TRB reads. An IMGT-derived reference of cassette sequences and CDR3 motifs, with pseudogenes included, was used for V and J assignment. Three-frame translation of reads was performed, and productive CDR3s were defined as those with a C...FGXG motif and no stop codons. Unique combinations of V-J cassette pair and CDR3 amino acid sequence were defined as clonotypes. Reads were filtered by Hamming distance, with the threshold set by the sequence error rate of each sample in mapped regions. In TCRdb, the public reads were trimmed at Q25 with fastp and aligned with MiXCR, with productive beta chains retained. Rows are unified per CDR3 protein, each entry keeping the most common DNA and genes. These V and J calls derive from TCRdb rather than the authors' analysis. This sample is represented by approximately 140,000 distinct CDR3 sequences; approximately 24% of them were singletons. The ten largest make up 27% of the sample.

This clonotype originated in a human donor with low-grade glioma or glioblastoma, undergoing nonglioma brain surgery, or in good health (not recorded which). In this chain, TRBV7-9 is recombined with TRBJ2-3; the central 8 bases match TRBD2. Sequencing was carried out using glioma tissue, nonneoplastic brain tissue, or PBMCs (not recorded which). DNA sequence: TGTGCCAGCGAGGCTGTTCGCGGGGGGTTCACAGATACGCAGTATTTT. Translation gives CASEAVRGGFTDTQYF. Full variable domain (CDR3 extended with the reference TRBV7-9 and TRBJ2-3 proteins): DTGVSQNPRHKITKRGQNVTFRCDPISEHNRLYWYRQTLGQGPEFLTYFQNEAQLEKSRLLSDRFSAERPKGSFSTLEIQRTEQGDSAMYLCASEAVRGGFTDTQYFGPGTRLTVL.